The rows below give T cell receptor beta chains drawn from one sample of a study of T-cell memory formation after mild COVID-19. Using its own MiXCR run on the 5' RACE reads, TCRdb lists one record per CDR3 protein. The sample shows 200,000 to 250,000 distinct CDR3 sequences, 9.5% of them seen only once. Sequenced: PBMCs or a T cell subset sorted from them (not recorded which). These receptors came from a man aged 18 to 30 who had mild COVID-19 (a few samples of this study predate the infection). Cell type and time point are not known. The CDR3 runs from the conserved cysteine through the conserved F or W. D genes are given only for firm matches. Clone size is not always given. Where it is, it says once, few, many or a class for expanded clones.

cdr3_aa cdr3_nt d_call j_call v_call cdr3_length clone_size
CASSTGTSRSADTQYF TGTGCCAGCAGCACCGGGACCAGTCGTAGCGCAGATACGCAGTATTTT . TRBJ2-3 TRBV11-1 16 few
CASSSVGTATGNTIYF TGTGCCAGCAGCTCCGTCGGGACAGCTACTGGAAACACCATATATTTT TRBD1 TRBJ1-3 TRBV7-2 16 few
CASSLGQLYGYTF TGTGCCAGCAGTTTGGGACAGCTCTATGGCTACACCTTC TRBD1 TRBJ1-2 TRBV2 13 few
CASSLGAYMNYGYTF TGTGCCAGCAGCTTAGGCGCATATATGAACTATGGCTACACCTTC . TRBJ1-2 TRBV7-9 15 few
CASRDSHSNQPQHF TGTGCCAGTAGGGACAGCCATAGCAATCAGCCCCAGCATTTT . TRBJ1-5 TRBV19 14 few
CASRTGGGFGGYTF TGTGCCAGCAGAACAGGGGGCGGCTTCGGCGGCTACACCTTC TRBD1 TRBJ1-2 TRBV6-4 14 few
CASSLQGKAFF TGTGCCAGCAGCTTACAGGGAAAAGCTTTCTTT . TRBJ1-1 TRBV7-9 11 .
CAITTGTTEAFF TGTGCCATCACCACAGGGACCACTGAAGCTTTCTTT . TRBJ1-1 TRBV10-3 12 .
CASRGAGAYNEQFF TGTGCCAGCAGAGGGGCAGGGGCCTACAATGAGCAGTTCTTC . TRBJ2-1 TRBV12-3/TRBV12-4 14 .
CASMGSNTGELFF TGTGCCAGCATGGGGTCGAACACCGGGGAGCTGTTTTTT . TRBJ2-2 TRBV27 13 few
CAISESSGGLQETQYF TGTGCCATCAGTGAATCGAGCGGGGGACTCCAAGAGACCCAGTACTTC TRBD2 TRBJ2-5 TRBV10-3 16 many
CASSPDMNTEAFF TGTGCCAGCTCACCGGACATGAACACTGAAGCTTTCTTT . TRBJ1-1 TRBV18 13 few
CASSPRQGHIQYF TGTGCCAGTTCCCCGCGACAGGGGCACATTCAGTACTTC TRBD1 TRBJ2-4 TRBV27 13 few
CASSGRGGVGTEAFF TGCGCCAGCAGCGGCAGGGGAGGGGTAGGGACTGAAGCTTTCTTT . TRBJ1-1 TRBV5-1 15 .
CASSLVGDIQYF TGCGCCAGCAGCTTGGTGGGCGACATTCAGTACTTC . TRBJ2-4 TRBV5-1 12 few
CATSEGAGGYQPQHF TGTGCCACCAGCGAAGGGGCAGGGGGCTATCAGCCCCAGCATTTT TRBD1 TRBJ1-5 TRBV15 15 .
CASSPWVAGGPDTQYF TGTGCCAGCAGCCCATGGGTAGCGGGGGGTCCAGATACGCAGTATTTT TRBD2 TRBJ2-3 TRBV7-9 16 .
CASSPGGGGETQYF TGTGCCAGCAGCCCCGGGGGAGGAGGCGAGACCCAGTACTTC . TRBJ2-5 TRBV7-9 14 few
CASVPNAVLGGTQYF TGTGCCAGCGTTCCCAACGCCGTCCTTGGGGGCACGCAGTATTTT . TRBJ2-3 TRBV11-1 15 few
CASSTAGGYNEKLFF TGTGCCAGCAGTACAGCAGGGGGCTATAATGAAAAACTGTTTTTT TRBD1 TRBJ1-4 TRBV12-3/TRBV12-4 15 many
CASSGLAGGQETQYF TGTGCCAGCAGCGGACTAGCGGGGGGCCAAGAGACCCAGTACTTC TRBD2 TRBJ2-5 TRBV6-6 15 few
CASSLGGQGSPLHF TGTGCCAGCAGCTTAGGGGGACAGGGTTCACCCCTCCACTTT TRBD1 TRBJ1-6 TRBV7-2 14 .
CASSQGTTGLGYTF TGTGCCAGCAGCCAAGGGACGACAGGTCTAGGCTACACCTTC . TRBJ1-2 TRBV4-2 14 .
CASRHSGGRTYNEQFF TGTGCCAGCAGGCATAGCGGGGGCCGGACCTACAATGAGCAGTTCTTC TRBD2 TRBJ2-1 TRBV12-3/TRBV12-4 16 .
CASSYFSGVVAGELFF TGTGCCAGCAGTTACTTCTCAGGGGTGGTCGCCGGGGAGCTGTTTTTT . TRBJ2-2 TRBV6-5 16 few
CATSRDRSGNTIYF TGTGCCACCAGCAGAGACCGATCCGGAAACACCATATATTTT . TRBJ1-3 TRBV15 14 .
CASSPAGGGYTF TGTGCCAGCAGCCCGGCCGGGGGAGGCTACACCTTC . TRBJ1-2 TRBV12-3/TRBV12-4 12 .
CASSPGAGSEKLFF TGTGCCAGCTCACCAGGTGCAGGGAGTGAAAAACTGTTTTTT . TRBJ1-4 TRBV18 14 few
CSARRGTGGPDTQYF TGCAGTGCTCGACGTGGGACAGGGGGCCCAGATACGCAGTATTTT TRBD1 TRBJ2-3 TRBV20-1 15 few
CASSLGQGGGGTEAFF TGTGCCAGCAGCTTAGGACAGGGTGGGGGCGGCACTGAAGCTTTCTTT TRBD1 TRBJ1-1 TRBV7-2 16 few
CASSLVWFSAGETDTQYF TGTGCCAGCAGCTTAGTCTGGTTCTCGGCGGGGGAGACAGATACGCAGTATTTT TRBD2 TRBJ2-3 TRBV7-2 18 .
CASSTHPGVFGTYEQYF TGTGCCAGCAGTACCCACCCGGGTGTGTTCGGGACCTACGAGCAGTACTTC . TRBJ2-7 TRBV27 17 .
CASSPSAATDTQYF TGTGCCAGCAGCCCTAGTGCGGCCACAGATACGCAGTATTTT . TRBJ2-3 TRBV7-3 14 .
CASSQQPGWADTQYF TGCGCCAGCAGCCAACAACCAGGGTGGGCAGATACGCAGTATTTT . TRBJ2-3 TRBV4-3 15 few
CASSLVRGNTVLETQYF TGTGCCAGCAGCTTGGTGAGAGGGAACACCGTTCTAGAGACCCAGTACTTC . TRBJ2-5 TRBV5-6 17 .
CASSLSPRGEKLFF TGTGCCAGCAGCTTAAGTCCCCGAGGGGAAAAACTGTTTTTT . TRBJ1-4 TRBV7-2 14 .
CASSEAIFSSGNTIYF TGTGCCAGCAGTGAAGCGATTTTCTCCTCTGGAAACACCATATATTTT . TRBJ1-3 TRBV2 16 few
CASSLSGVYNEQFF TGTGCCAGCAGCTTGAGCGGGGTTTACAATGAGCAGTTCTTC TRBD2 TRBJ2-1 TRBV11-2 14 many
CSGQGASTDTQYF TGCAGCGGACAGGGGGCAAGCACAGATACGCAGTATTTT TRBD1 TRBJ2-3 TRBV29-1 13 few